The clone carrying this T cell receptor (beta chain) has only one observation. The record originates from a study of blood T cell repertoires in COVID-19. Trimming took 4 bases from V and 7 from J, leaving 8 bases between them. The CDR3 runs 12 residues. Germline CDR1 is LGHDT and CDR2 is YNNKEL (reference sequence). Assay used: immunoSEQ multiplex PCR; TCRdb lists only in-frame clones, some missing. The sample records a few hundred thousand clones, around 90% being singletons. Participants spanned ages about 18 to 100 years and resided in roughly 26 US areas. Input material: PBMCs or T cells enriched from blood (not recorded which). The chain links TRBV3-1 (or the pseudogene TRBV3-2) to TRBJ2-1; possible D gene TRBD2, 5 bases. This TCR was sampled from a woman under 30 who had recovered from COVID-19. The CDR3 reads CASSLRGNEQFF. The CDR3 region has the DNA TGTGCCAGCAGCCTTCGAGGGAATGAGCAGTTCTTC.